One TCR beta chain is described in this entry. Its antigen is unknown. A junction boundary mismatches the germline segment, possibly from a read error. This CDR3 has 13 residues. Germline V gene sequence: CDR1 DFQATT, CDR2 SNEGSKA (reference sequence). This sample is drawn from a study of post-analysis software for immune sequencing data. cDNA libraries of TCR beta carried unique molecular identifiers. Each CDR3 protein is one row after TCRdb ran MiXCR on the PCR reads. The sample yields about 460,000 distinct CDR3 sequences, around 40% seen once. Study results and caveats: Included in a set of roughly five TRBV segments more frequent in patients than controls were TRBV5-6, TRBV5-1 and TRBV20-1.

V gene TRBV20-1 combines with J gene TRBJ2-1; D may be TRBD1 or TRBD2 (6 bases each). The TCR was taken from a girl aged 10 to 17 with multiple sclerosis. Sequences were obtained from blood. CDR3 sequence (DNA): TGCAGTGCTAGTGCGAGTGGGGGGCCAGAGCGGTTCTTC. Encoded protein: CSASASGGPERFF.